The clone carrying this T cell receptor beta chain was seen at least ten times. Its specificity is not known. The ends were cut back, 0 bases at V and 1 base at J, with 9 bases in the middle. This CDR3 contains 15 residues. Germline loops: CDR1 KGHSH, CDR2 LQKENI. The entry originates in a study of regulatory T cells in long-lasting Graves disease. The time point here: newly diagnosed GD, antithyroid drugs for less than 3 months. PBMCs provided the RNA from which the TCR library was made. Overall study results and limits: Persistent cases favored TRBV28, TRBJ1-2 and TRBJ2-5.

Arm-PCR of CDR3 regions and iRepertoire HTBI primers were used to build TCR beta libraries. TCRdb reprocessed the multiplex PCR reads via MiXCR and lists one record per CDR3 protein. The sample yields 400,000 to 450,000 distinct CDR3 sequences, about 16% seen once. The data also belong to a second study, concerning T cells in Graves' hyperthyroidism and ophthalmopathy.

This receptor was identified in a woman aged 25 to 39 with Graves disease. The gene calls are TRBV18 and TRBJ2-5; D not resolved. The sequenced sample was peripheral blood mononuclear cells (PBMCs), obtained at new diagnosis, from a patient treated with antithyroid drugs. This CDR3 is CASSPPAGFQETQYF. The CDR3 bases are TGTGCCAGCTCACCACCCGCCGGTTTCCAAGAGACCCAGTACTTC.